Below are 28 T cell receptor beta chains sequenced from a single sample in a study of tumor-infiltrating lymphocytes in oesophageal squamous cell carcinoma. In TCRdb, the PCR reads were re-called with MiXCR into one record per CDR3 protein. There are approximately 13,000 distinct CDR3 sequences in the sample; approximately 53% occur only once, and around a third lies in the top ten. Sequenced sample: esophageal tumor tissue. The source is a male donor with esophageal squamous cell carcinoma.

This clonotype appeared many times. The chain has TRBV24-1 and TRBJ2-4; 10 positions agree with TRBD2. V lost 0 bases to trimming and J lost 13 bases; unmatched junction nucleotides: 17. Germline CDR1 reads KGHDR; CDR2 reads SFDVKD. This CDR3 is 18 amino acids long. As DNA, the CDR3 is TGTGCCACCAGTGATTTGAGCCTTACAGCGGGAGGGCCGGGTGAGCAGTACTTC. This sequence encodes CATSDLSLTAGGPGEQYF.

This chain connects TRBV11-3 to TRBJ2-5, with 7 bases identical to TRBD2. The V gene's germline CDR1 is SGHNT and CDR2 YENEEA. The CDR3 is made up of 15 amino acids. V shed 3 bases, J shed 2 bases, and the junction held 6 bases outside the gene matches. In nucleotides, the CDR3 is TGTGCCAGCAGCTTGGAGGGGAGGGAACAAGAGACCCAGTACTTC. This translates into CASSLEGREQETQYF.

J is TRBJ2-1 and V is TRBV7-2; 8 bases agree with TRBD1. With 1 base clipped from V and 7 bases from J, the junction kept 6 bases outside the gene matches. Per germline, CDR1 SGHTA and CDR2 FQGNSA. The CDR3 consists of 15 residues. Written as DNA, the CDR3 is TGTGCCAGCAGCTTAGATCCAGGGGGCGTGAATGAGCAGTTCTTC. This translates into CASSLDPGGVNEQFF.

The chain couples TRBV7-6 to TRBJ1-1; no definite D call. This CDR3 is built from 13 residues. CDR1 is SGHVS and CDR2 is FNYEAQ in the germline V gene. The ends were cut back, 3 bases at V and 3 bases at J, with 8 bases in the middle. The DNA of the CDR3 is TGTGCCAGCAGCTTCCAAAGCTACACTGAAGCTTTCTTT. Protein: CASSFQSYTEAFF.

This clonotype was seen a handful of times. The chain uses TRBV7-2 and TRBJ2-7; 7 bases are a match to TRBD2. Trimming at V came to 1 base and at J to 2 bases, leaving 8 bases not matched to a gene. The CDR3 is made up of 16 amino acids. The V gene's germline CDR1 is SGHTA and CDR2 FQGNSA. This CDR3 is CASSLGQAGLPYEQYF. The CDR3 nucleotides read TGTGCCAGCAGCTTAGGACAAGCGGGATTACCCTACGAGCAGTACTTC.

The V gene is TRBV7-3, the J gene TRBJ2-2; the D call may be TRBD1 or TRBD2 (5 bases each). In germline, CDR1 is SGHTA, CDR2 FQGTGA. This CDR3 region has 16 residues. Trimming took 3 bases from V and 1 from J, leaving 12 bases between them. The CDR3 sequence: CASSFTGTRNTGELFF. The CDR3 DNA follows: TGTGCCAGCAGCTTCACCGGGACCCGGAACACCGGGGAGCTGTTTTTT.

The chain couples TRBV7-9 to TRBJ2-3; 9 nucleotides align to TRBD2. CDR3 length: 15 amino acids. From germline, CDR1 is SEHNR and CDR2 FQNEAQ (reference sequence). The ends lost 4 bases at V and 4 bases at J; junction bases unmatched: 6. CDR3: CASSSSGIVADTQYF. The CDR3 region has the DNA TGTGCCAGCAGCTCTAGCGGGATAGTCGCAGATACGCAGTATTTT.

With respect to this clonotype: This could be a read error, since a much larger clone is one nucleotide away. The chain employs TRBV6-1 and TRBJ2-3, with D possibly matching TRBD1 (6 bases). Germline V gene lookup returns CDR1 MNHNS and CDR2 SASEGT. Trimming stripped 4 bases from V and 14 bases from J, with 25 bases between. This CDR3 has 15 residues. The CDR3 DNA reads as TGTGCCAGCAGTGTTACAGGGCCGAACACCGGGGAGCTGTATTTT. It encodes CASSVTGPNTGELYF.

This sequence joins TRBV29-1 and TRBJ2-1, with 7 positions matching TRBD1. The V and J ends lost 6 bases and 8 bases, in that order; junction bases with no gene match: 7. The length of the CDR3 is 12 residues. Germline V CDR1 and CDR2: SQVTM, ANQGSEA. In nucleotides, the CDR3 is TGCAGCGTCGGGGAAGGGGGCGATGAGCAGTTCTTC. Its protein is CSVGEGGDEQFF.

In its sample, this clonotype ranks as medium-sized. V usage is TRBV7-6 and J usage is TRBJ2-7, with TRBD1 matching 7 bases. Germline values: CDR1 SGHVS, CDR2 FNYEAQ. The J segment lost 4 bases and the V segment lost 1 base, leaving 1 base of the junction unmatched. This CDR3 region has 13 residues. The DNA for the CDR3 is TGTGCCAGCAGCTTAGGGGACAGATACGAGCAGTACTTC. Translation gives CASSLGDRYEQYF.

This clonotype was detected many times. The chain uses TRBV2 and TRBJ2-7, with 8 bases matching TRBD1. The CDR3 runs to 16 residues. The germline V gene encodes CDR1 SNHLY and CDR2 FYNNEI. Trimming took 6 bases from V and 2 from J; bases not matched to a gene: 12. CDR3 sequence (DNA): TGTGCCAGCAGGGGAAGCCCCAGGGGGCGGACCTACGAGCAGTACTTC. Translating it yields CASRGSPRGRTYEQYF.

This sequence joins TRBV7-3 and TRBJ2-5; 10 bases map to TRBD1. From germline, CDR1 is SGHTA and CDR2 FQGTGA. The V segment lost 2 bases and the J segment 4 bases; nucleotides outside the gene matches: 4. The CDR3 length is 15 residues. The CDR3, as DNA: TGTGCCAGCAGCTTAGGCGACAGGGGGCGAGAGACCCAGTACTTC. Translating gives CASSLGDRGRETQYF.

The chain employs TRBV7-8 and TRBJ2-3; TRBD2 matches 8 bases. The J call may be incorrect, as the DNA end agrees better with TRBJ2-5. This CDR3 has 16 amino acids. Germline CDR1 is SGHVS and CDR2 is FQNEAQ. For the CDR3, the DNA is TGTGCCAGCAGCTCGGGAGGCGGGGGGTCCATAGAGACCCAGTACTTC. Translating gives CASSSGGGGSIETQYF.

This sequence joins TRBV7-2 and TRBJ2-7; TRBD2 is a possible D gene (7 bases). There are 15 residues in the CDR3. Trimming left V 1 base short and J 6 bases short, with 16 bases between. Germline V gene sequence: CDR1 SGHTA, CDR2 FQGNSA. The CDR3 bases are TGTGCCAGCAGCTTAGTTGGGTGGGGGGGCTTCGAGCAGTACTTC. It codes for CASSLVGWGGFEQYF.

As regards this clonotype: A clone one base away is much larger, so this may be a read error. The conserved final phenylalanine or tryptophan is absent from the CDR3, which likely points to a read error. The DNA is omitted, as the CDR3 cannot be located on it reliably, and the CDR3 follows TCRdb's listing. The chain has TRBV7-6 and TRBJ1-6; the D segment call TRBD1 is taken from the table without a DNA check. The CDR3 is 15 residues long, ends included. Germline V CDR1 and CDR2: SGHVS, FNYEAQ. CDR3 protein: CASSLGGGAYNEQYL.

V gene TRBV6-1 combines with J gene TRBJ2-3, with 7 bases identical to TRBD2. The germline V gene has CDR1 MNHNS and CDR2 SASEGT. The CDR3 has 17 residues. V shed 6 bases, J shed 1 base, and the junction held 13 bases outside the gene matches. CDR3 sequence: CASSLMVVAGGTDTQYF. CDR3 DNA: TGTGCCAGCAGCCTAATGGTGGTAGCGGGTGGCACAGATACGCAGTATTTT.

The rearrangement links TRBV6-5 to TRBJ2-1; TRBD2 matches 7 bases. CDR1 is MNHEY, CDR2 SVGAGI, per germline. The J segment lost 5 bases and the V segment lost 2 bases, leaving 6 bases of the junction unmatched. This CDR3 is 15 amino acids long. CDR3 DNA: TGTGCCAGCAGTTACGCCAGGGACTACAACAATGAGCAGTTCTTC. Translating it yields CASSYARDYNNEQFF.

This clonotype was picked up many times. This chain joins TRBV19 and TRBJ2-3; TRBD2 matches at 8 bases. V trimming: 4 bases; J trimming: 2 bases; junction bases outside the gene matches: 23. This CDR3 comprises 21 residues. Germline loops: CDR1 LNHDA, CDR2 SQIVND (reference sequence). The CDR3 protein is CASSTPLGGRSKGLLTDTQYF. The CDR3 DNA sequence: TGTGCCAGTAGTACCCCCCTAGGCGGGAGGTCAAAAGGTTTACTCACAGATACGCAGTATTTT.

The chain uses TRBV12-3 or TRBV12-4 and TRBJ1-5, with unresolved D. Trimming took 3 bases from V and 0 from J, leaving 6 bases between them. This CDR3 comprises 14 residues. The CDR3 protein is CASSFLNSNQPQHF. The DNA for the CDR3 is TGTGCCAGCAGTTTTCTCAATAGCAATCAGCCCCAGCATTTT.

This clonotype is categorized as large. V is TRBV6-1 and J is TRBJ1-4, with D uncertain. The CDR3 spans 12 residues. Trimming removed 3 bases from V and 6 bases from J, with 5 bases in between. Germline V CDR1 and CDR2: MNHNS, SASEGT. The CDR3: CASSDGDEKLFF. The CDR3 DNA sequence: TGTGCCAGCAGTGACGGGGATGAAAAACTGTTTTTT.

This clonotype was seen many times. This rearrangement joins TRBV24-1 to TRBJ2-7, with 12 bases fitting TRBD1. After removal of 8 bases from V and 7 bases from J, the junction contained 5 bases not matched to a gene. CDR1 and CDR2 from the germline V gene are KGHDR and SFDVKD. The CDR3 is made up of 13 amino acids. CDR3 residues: CATKGQGAGEQYF. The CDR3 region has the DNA TGTGCCACCAAGGGACAGGGGGCGGGTGAGCAGTACTTC.

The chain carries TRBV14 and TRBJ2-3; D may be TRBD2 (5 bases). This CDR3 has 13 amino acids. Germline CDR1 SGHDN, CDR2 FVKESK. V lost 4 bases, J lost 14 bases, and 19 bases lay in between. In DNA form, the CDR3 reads TGTGCCAGCAGCCTAAGACTATCCGGGGAGCTGTATTTT. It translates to CASSLRLSGELYF.

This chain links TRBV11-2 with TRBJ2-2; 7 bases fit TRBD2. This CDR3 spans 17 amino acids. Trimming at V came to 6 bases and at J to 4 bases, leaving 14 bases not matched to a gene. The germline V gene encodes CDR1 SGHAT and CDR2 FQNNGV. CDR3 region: CASRPNLAEHGTGELFF. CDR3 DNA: TGTGCCAGCAGGCCAAATCTAGCGGAGCATGGCACCGGGGAGCTGTTTTTT. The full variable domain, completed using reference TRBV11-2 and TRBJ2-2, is EAGVAQSPRYKIIEKRQSVAFWCNPISGHATLYWYQQILGQGPKLLIQFQNNGVVDDSQLPKDRFSAERLKGVDSTLKIQPAKLEDSAVYLCASRPNLAEHGTGELFFGEGSRLTVL.

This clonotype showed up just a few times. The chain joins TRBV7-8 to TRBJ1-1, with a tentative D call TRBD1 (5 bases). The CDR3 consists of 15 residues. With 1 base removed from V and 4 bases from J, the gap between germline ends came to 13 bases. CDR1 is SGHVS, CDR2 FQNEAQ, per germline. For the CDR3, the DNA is TGTGCCAGCAGCTTAGTTCAGGGTTTTCGCACTGAAGCTTTCTTT. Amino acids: CASSLVQGFRTEAFF.

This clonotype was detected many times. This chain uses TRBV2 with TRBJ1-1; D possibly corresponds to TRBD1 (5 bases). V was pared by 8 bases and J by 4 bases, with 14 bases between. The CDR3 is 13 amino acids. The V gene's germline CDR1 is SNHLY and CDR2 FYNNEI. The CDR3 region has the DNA TGTGCCAGCGTCTCAATGAGGGGCACTGAAGCTTTCTTT. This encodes CASVSMRGTEAFF. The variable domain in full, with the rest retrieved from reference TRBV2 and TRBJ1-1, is EPEVTQTPSHQVTQMGQEVILRCVPISNHLYFYWYRQILGQKVEFLVSFYNNEISEKSEIFDDQFSVERPDGSNFTLKIRSTKLEDSAMYFCASVSMRGTEAFFGQGTRLTVV.

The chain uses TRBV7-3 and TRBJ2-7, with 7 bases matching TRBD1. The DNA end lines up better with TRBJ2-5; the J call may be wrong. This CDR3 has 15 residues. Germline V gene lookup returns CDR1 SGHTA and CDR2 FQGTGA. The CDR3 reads CASSLNTGEGETQYF. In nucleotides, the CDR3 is TGTGCCAGCAGCTTAAACACAGGGGAAGGAGAGACCCAGTACTTC.

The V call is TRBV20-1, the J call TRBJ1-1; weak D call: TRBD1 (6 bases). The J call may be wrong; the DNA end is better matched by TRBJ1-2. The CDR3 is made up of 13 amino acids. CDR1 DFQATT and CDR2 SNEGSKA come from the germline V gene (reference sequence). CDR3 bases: TGCAGTGCTATAGGGGGTGTTAACTATGGCTACACCTTC. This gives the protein CSAIGGVNYGYTF.

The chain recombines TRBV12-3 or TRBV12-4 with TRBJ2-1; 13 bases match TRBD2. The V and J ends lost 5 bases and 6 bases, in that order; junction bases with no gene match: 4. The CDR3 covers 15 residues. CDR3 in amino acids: CASSPGTSGTNEQFF. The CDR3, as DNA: TGTGCCAGCAGTCCCGGGACTAGCGGGACCAATGAGCAGTTCTTC.